The clone carrying this T cell receptor beta chain was seen just once. Generated by immunoSEQ multiplex PCR, the TCRdb table keeps only in-frame clones and is missing some. The sample shows about 28,000 clones, around nine tenths of them seen only once. The J segment lost 4 bases and the V segment lost 6 bases, leaving 4 bases of the junction unmatched. This CDR3 has 14 residues. CDR1 SNHLY and CDR2 FYNNEI come from the germline V gene. These data come from a study of sequential checkpoint blockade in melanoma. Study-level information: First-line arms were nivolumab then ipilimumab, or the reverse, randomized 1:1. Maintenance nivolumab came after either treatment sequence.

Indicated treatment: randomized to nivolumab then ipilimumab (arm A) or the reverse (arm B). No patient had prior DNA-damaging chemotherapy. Sorted cells were live CD3+CD8+, lacking CD19 and CD56, from PBMCs. The sample consisted of CD8+ T cells sorted from blood (inferred from file names), taken from a patient given nivolumab and ipilimumab in sequence. The chain carries TRBV2 and TRBJ2-5, with 11 bases matching TRBD2. The receptor was derived from a human donor with melanoma. The CDR3 loop reads CASRDTSGRETQYF. Here the CDR3 DNA reads TGTGCCAGCAGAGACACTAGCGGGAGAGAGACCCAGTACTTC.